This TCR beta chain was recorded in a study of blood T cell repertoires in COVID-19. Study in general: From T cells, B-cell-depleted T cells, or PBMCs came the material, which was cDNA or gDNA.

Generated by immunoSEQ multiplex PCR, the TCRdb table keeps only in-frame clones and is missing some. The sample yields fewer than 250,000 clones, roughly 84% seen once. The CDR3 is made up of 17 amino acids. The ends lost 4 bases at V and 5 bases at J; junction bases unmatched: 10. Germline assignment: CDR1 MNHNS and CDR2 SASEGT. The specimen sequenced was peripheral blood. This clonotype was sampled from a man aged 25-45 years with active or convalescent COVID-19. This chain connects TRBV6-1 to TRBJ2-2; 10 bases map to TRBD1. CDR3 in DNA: TGTGCCAGCAGTGTGCCGGGGACAGGGGCTTTAACCGGGGAGCTGTTTTTT. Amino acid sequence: CASSVPGTGALTGELFF.